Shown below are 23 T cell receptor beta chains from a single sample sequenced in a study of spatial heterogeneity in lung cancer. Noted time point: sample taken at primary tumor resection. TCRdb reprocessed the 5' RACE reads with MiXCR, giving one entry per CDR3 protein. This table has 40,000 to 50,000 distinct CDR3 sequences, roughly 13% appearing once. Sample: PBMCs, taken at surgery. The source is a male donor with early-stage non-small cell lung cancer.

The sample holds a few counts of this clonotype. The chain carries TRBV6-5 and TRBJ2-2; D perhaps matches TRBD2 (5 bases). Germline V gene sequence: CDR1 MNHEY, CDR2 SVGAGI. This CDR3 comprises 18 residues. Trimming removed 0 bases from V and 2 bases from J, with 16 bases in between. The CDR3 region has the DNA TGTGCCAGCAGTTACTCGGCTAGCCTCAATTTCAACACCGGGGAGCTGTTTTTT. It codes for CASSYSASLNFNTGELFF.

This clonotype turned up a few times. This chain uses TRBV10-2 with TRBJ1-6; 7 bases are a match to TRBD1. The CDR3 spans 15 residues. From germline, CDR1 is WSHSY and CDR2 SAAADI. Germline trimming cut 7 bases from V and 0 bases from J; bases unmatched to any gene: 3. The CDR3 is CASMTGLSYNSPLHF. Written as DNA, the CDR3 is TGCGCCAGCATGACAGGGCTCTCCTATAATTCACCCCTCCACTTT.

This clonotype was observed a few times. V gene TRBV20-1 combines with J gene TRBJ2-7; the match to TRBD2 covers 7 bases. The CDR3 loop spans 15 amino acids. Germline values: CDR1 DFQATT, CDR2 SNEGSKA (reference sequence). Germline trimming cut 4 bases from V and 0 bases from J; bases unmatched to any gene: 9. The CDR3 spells CSANSREAGSYEQYF. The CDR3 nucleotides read TGCAGTGCTAACTCCCGGGAGGCTGGCTCCTACGAGCAGTACTTC.

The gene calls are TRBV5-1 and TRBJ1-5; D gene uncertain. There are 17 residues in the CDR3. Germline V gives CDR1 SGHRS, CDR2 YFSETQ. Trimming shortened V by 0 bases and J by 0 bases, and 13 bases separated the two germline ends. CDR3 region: CASSLGPITFSNQPQHF. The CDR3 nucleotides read TGCGCCAGCAGCTTGGGGCCAATCACGTTTAGCAATCAGCCCCAGCATTTT.

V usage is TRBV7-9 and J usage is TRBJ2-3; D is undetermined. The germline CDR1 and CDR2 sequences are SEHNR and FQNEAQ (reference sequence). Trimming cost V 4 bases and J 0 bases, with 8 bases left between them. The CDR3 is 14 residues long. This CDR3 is CASSSLGSTDTQYF. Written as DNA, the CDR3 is TGTGCCAGCAGCTCCCTGGGTAGCACAGATACGCAGTATTTT.

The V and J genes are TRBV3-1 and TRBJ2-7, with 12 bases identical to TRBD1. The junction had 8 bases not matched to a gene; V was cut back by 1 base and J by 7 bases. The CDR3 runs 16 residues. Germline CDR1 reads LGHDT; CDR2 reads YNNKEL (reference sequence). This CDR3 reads CASSQGPGQGANEQYF. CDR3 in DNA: TGTGCCAGCAGCCAAGGGCCGGGACAGGGGGCAAATGAGCAGTACTTC.

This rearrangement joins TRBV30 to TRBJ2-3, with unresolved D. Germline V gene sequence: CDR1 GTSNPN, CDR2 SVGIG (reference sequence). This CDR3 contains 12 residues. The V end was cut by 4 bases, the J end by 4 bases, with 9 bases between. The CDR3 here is CAWIKSPDTQYF. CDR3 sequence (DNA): TGTGCCTGGATTAAGAGCCCAGATACGCAGTATTTT.

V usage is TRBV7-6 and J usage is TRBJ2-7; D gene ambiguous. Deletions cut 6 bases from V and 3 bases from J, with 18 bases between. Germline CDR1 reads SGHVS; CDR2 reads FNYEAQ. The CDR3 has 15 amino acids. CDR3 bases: TGTGCCAGCAGTTCCGACTCCGCCGGCCTCTACGAGCAGTACTTC. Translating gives CASSSDSAGLYEQYF.

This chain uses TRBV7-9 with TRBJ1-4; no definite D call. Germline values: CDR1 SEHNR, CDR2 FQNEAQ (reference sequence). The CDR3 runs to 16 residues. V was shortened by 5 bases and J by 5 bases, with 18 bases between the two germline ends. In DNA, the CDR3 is TGTGCCAGCAGCGAAGTACCGTTGCAGCGGAATGAAAAACTGTTTTTT. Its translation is CASSEVPLQRNEKLFF.

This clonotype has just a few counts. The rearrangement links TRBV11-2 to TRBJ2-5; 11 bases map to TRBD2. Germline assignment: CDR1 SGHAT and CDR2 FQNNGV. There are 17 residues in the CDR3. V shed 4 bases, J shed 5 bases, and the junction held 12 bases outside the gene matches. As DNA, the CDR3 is TGTGCCAGCAGCTCCCGGGAAGTAGCGGGAGGGATGGAGACCCAGTACTTC. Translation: CASSSREVAGGMETQYF.

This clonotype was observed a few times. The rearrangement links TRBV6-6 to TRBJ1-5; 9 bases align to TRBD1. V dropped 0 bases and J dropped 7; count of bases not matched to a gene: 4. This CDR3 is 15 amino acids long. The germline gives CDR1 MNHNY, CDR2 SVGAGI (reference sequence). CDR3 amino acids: CASSYSSTGGQPQHF. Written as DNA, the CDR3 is TGTGCCAGCAGTTACTCGAGTACAGGGGGCCAGCCCCAGCATTTT.

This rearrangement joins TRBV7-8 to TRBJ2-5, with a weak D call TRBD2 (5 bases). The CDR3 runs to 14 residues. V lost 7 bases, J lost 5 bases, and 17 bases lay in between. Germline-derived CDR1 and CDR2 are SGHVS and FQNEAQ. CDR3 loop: CASTRLLREETQYF. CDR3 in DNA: TGTGCCAGCACCCGACTACTCCGCGAGGAGACCCAGTACTTC.

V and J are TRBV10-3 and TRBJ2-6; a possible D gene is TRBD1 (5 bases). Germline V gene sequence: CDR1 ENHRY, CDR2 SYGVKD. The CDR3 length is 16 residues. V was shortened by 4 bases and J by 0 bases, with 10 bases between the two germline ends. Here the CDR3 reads CAISAQGSSGANVLTF. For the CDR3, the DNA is TGTGCCATCAGTGCGCAGGGAAGCTCTGGGGCCAACGTCCTGACTTTC.

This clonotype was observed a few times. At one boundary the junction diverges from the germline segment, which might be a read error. The CDR3 DNA reads TGTGCCTGGAGTGTTGGAAACTACGATGAGCAGTTCTTC. Translating gives CAWSVGNYDEQFF. This chain uses TRBV30 with TRBJ2-1; D remains unclear. This CDR3 is 13 amino acids long. Germline V CDR1 and CDR2: GTSNPN, SVGIG (reference sequence).

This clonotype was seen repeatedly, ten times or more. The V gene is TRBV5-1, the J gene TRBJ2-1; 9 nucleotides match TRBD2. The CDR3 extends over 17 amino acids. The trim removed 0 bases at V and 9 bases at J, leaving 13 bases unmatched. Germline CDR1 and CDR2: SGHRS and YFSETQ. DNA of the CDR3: TGCGCCAGCAGCTTGGCCGGGGATAGCGGGGGCACGAGTGAGCAGTTCTTC. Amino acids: CASSLAGDSGGTSEQFF.

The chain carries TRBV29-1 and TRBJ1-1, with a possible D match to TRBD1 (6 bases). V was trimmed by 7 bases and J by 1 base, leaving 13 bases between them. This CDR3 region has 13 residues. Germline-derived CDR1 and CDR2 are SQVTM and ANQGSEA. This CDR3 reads CSGHRAQNTEAFF. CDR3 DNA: TGCAGCGGCCACAGGGCCCAGAACACTGAAGCTTTCTTT.

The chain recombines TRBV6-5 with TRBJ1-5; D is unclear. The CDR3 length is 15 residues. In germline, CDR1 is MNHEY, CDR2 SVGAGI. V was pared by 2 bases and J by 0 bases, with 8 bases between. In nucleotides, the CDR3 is TGTGCCAGCAGTTACCTCCGGGATAGCAATCAGCCCCAGCATTTT. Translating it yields CASSYLRDSNQPQHF.

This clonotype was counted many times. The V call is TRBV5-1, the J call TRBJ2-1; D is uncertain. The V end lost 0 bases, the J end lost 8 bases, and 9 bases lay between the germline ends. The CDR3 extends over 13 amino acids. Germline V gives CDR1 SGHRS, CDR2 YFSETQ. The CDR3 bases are TGCGCCAGCAGCTTGGCATCTGCTGATGAGCAGTTCTTC. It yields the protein CASSLASADEQFF.

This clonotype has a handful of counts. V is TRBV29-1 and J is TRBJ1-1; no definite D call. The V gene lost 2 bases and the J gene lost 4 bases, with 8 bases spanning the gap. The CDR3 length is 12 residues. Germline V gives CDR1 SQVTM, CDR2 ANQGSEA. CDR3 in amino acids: CSVERAGTEAFF. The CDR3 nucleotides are TGCAGCGTTGAAAGGGCGGGCACTGAAGCTTTCTTT.

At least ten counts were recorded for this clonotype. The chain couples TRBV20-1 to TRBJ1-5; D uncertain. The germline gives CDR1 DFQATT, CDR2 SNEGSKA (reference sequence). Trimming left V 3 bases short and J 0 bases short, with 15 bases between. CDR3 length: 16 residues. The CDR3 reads CSARDPLMYSNQPQHF. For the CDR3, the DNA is TGCAGTGCTAGGGATCCACTTATGTATAGCAATCAGCCCCAGCATTTT.

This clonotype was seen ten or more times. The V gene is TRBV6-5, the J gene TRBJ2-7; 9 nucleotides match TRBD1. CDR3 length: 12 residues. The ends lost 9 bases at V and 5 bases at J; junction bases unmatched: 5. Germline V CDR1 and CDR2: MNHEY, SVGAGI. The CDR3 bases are TGTGCCAGACAGGGGGCGCCGAACGAGCAGTACTTC. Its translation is CARQGAPNEQYF.

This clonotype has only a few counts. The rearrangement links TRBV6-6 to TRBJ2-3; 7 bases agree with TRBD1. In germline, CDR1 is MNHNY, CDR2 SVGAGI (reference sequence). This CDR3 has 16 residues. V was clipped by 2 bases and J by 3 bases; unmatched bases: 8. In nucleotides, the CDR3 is TGTGCCAGCAGTTACGGGGGACAGATGGGGACAGATACGCAGTATTTT. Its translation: CASSYGGQMGTDTQYF.

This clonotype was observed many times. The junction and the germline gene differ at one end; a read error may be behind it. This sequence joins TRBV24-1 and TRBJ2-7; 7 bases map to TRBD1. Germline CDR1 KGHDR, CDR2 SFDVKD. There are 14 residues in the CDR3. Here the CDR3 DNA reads TGTGCCACCAGTGATCCCGGACAGGCCTACAAGCAGTACTTC. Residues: CATSDPGQAYKQYF.